A selection of T cell receptor beta chains follows, all from one sample in a study of PD-L1 blockade in urothelial cancer. The protocol was immunoSEQ multiplex PCR, while the TCRdb copy is restricted to in-frame clones and leaves out a portion. The sample records tens of thousands of clones, approximately 83% being singletons. The source was PBMCs, collected around atezolizumab (anti-PD-L1) treatment. The receptors were gathered from a man between 60 and 75 years old with urothelial cancer. Each CDR3 is given with its conserved first and last residue. A D gene is named only where the DNA matches it firmly. Clone size is shown for a subset of rows, as once, few, many or a class of expanded clone.

V gene: TRBV5-1; D gene: TRBD2; J gene: TRBJ2-1; clone size: NA; CDR3 protein: CASSGLAGGSREQFF; CDR3 DNA: TGCGCCAGCAGCGGACTAGCGGGGGGCTCTCGGGAGCAGTTCTTC
V gene: TRBV29-1; D gene: TRBD2; J gene: TRBJ2-3; clone size: NA; CDR3 protein: CSVEGPSGGLDTQYF; CDR3 DNA: TGCAGCGTTGAAGGGCCTAGCGGGGGGTTGGATACGCAGTATTTT
V gene: TRBV19; D gene: NA; J gene: TRBJ1-1; clone size: NA; CDR3 protein: CASRGPNTEAFF; CDR3 DNA: TGTGCCAGTAGGGGCCCAAACACTGAAGCTTTCTTT
V gene: TRBV7-6; D gene: NA; J gene: TRBJ2-5; clone size: NA; CDR3 protein: CASSPGGAETQYF; CDR3 DNA: TGTGCCAGCAGCCCTGGGGGCGCGGAGACCCAGTACTTC
V gene: TRBV9; D gene: NA; J gene: TRBJ2-5; clone size: few; CDR3 protein: CASSAPGMETQYF; CDR3 DNA: TGTGCCAGCAGCGCACCGGGTATGGAGACCCAGTACTTC
V gene: TRBV2; D gene: TRBD1; J gene: TRBJ2-2; clone size: NA; CDR3 protein: CASSGTGGTGELFF; CDR3 DNA: TGTGCCAGCAGCGGGACAGGGGGCACCGGGGAGCTGTTTTTT
V gene: TRBV10-1; D gene: TRBD2; J gene: TRBJ2-3; clone size: once; CDR3 protein: CASSEFTGTTRDTQYF; CDR3 DNA: TGCGCCAGCAGTGAGTTTACCGGGACTACGAGGGATACGCAGTATTTT
V gene: TRBV9; D gene: NA; J gene: TRBJ1-3; clone size: NA; CDR3 protein: CASSVGQARFSGNTIYF; CDR3 DNA: TGTGCCAGCAGCGTAGGACAGGCTCGTTTCTCTGGAAACACCATATATTTT
V gene: TRBV5-1; D gene: NA; J gene: TRBJ2-3; clone size: NA; CDR3 protein: CASSRGQIDTDTQYF; CDR3 DNA: TGCGCCAGCAGCCGAGGACAGATTGATACAGATACGCAGTATTTT
V gene: TRBV4-3; D gene: NA; J gene: TRBJ1-5; clone size: NA; CDR3 protein: CASSQNRDQPQHF; CDR3 DNA: TGCGCCAGCAGCCAGAACAGGGATCAGCCCCAGCATTTT
V gene: TRBV14; D gene: TRBD2; J gene: TRBJ2-7; clone size: NA; CDR3 protein: CASSLGLAATYEQYF; CDR3 DNA: TGTGCCAGCAGCCTAGGACTAGCGGCTACCTACGAGCAGTACTTC
V gene: TRBV7-3; D gene: NA; J gene: TRBJ2-1; clone size: NA; CDR3 protein: CASSYTGYSYNEQFF; CDR3 DNA: TGTGCCAGCAGCTATACAGGGTACTCCTACAATGAGCAGTTCTTC
V gene: TRBV18; D gene: NA; J gene: TRBJ2-4; clone size: NA; CDR3 protein: CASSPTDPRRNIQYF; CDR3 DNA: TGTGCCAGCTCACCCACAGACCCCAGAAGAAACATTCAGTACTTC
V gene: TRBV5-8; D gene: NA; J gene: TRBJ1-2; clone size: NA; CDR3 protein: CASSFWQRRYGYTF; CDR3 DNA: TGTGCCAGCAGCTTTTGGCAGCGCCGTTATGGCTACACCTTC
V gene: TRBV6-5; D gene: NA; J gene: TRBJ1-1; clone size: NA; CDR3 protein: CASSYGGTLNTEAFF; CDR3 DNA: TGTGCCAGCAGTTACGGGGGGACCCTGAACACTGAAGCTTTCTTT
V gene: TRBV29-1; D gene: TRBD2; J gene: TRBJ2-3; clone size: NA; CDR3 protein: CSVGLAGGTDTQYF; CDR3 DNA: TGCAGCGTAGGACTAGCGGGTGGCACAGATACGCAGTATTTT
V gene: TRBV11-2; D gene: TRBD2; J gene: TRBJ2-7; clone size: NA; CDR3 protein: CASSLKLGLAGTYEQYF; CDR3 DNA: TGTGCCAGCAGCCTCAAATTAGGACTAGCGGGAACCTACGAGCAGTACTTC
V gene: TRBV11-2; D gene: NA; J gene: TRBJ2-3; clone size: NA; CDR3 protein: CASSPGAGTDTQYF; CDR3 DNA: TGTGCCAGCAGCCCAGGAGCGGGCACAGATACGCAGTATTTT
V gene: TRBV4-1; D gene: TRBD2; J gene: TRBJ2-2; clone size: NA; CDR3 protein: CASSQEGLLTGELFF; CDR3 DNA: TGCGCCAGCAGCCAAGAGGGACTACTAACCGGGGAGCTGTTTTTT
V gene: TRBV11-2; D gene: TRBD2; J gene: TRBJ2-1; clone size: NA; CDR3 protein: CASSLLAVYNEQFF; CDR3 DNA: TGTGCCAGCAGCTTACTAGCGGTATACAATGAGCAGTTCTTC
V gene: TRBV19; D gene: NA; J gene: TRBJ1-1; clone size: NA; CDR3 protein: CASIPMDSRYTEAFF; CDR3 DNA: TGTGCCAGTATCCCGATGGACAGCAGGTACACTGAAGCTTTCTTT
V gene: TRBV6-5; D gene: NA; J gene: TRBJ2-7; clone size: NA; CDR3 protein: CASGAQVLYEQYF; CDR3 DNA: TGTGCCAGCGGGGCACAGGTTTTATACGAGCAGTACTTC
V gene: TRBV6-6; D gene: NA; J gene: TRBJ1-2; clone size: NA; CDR3 protein: CASSYFGSYGYTF; CDR3 DNA: TGTGCCAGCAGTTACTTTGGGAGCTATGGCTACACCTTC
V gene: TRBV10-3; D gene: TRBD1; J gene: TRBJ1-1; clone size: NA; CDR3 protein: CAISEGQGEGTEAFF; CDR3 DNA: TGTGCCATCAGCGAAGGACAGGGGGAGGGCACTGAAGCTTTCTTT
V gene: TRBV2; D gene: NA; J gene: TRBJ1-2; clone size: NA; CDR3 protein: CASRAQGTGGGYTF; CDR3 DNA: TGTGCCAGCAGAGCACAAGGGACCGGGGGTGGCTACACCTTC
V gene: TRBV6-1; D gene: TRBD1; J gene: TRBJ2-7; clone size: once; CDR3 protein: CASSGTVYEQYF; CDR3 DNA: TGTGCCAGCAGCGGGACAGTGTACGAGCAGTACTTC
V gene: TRBV2; D gene: NA; J gene: TRBJ2-3; clone size: NA; CDR3 protein: CASRTGADTQYF; CDR3 DNA: TGTGCCTCCCGGACTGGGGCAGATACGCAGTATTTT
V gene: TRBV6-1; D gene: NA; J gene: TRBJ1-3; clone size: NA; CDR3 protein: CAGRAGSGNTIYF; CDR3 DNA: TGTGCCGGAAGGGCAGGGTCGGGAAACACCATATATTTT
V gene: TRBV5-6; D gene: TRBD1; J gene: TRBJ1-5; clone size: NA; CDR3 protein: CASTLGQINQPQHF; CDR3 DNA: TGTGCCAGCACCCTGGGACAGATCAATCAGCCCCAGCATTTT